The clone carrying this T cell receptor beta chain has just a few counts. This specimen belongs to a study of patients and donors after allogeneic stem cell transplantation. TCRdb independently ran MiXCR on the RT-PCR reads; one entry per CDR3 protein. The sample records 900,000 to 1,000,000 distinct CDR3 sequences, more than 15% being singletons. Germline V lookup: CDR1 MGHRA, CDR2 YSYEKL. The CDR3 length is 16 residues. Trimming removed 4 bases from V and 3 bases from J, with 19 bases in between. The TCR sequence derives from a human donor who was either an allogeneic HSCT recipient or a stem cell or donor lymphocyte infusion donor (not recorded which). It is not recorded whose cells these are; they may come from a transplant donor. The sequenced sample consisted of blood, either unsorted or a sorted T cell fraction (not recorded which). J is TRBJ2-7 and V is TRBV4-1, with D maybe TRBD1 (5 bases). CDR3 DNA sequence: TGCGCCAGCAGCCTGACCCCAGGGAAAGGGAACTACGAGCAGTACTTC. It specifies CASSLTPGKGNYEQYF.